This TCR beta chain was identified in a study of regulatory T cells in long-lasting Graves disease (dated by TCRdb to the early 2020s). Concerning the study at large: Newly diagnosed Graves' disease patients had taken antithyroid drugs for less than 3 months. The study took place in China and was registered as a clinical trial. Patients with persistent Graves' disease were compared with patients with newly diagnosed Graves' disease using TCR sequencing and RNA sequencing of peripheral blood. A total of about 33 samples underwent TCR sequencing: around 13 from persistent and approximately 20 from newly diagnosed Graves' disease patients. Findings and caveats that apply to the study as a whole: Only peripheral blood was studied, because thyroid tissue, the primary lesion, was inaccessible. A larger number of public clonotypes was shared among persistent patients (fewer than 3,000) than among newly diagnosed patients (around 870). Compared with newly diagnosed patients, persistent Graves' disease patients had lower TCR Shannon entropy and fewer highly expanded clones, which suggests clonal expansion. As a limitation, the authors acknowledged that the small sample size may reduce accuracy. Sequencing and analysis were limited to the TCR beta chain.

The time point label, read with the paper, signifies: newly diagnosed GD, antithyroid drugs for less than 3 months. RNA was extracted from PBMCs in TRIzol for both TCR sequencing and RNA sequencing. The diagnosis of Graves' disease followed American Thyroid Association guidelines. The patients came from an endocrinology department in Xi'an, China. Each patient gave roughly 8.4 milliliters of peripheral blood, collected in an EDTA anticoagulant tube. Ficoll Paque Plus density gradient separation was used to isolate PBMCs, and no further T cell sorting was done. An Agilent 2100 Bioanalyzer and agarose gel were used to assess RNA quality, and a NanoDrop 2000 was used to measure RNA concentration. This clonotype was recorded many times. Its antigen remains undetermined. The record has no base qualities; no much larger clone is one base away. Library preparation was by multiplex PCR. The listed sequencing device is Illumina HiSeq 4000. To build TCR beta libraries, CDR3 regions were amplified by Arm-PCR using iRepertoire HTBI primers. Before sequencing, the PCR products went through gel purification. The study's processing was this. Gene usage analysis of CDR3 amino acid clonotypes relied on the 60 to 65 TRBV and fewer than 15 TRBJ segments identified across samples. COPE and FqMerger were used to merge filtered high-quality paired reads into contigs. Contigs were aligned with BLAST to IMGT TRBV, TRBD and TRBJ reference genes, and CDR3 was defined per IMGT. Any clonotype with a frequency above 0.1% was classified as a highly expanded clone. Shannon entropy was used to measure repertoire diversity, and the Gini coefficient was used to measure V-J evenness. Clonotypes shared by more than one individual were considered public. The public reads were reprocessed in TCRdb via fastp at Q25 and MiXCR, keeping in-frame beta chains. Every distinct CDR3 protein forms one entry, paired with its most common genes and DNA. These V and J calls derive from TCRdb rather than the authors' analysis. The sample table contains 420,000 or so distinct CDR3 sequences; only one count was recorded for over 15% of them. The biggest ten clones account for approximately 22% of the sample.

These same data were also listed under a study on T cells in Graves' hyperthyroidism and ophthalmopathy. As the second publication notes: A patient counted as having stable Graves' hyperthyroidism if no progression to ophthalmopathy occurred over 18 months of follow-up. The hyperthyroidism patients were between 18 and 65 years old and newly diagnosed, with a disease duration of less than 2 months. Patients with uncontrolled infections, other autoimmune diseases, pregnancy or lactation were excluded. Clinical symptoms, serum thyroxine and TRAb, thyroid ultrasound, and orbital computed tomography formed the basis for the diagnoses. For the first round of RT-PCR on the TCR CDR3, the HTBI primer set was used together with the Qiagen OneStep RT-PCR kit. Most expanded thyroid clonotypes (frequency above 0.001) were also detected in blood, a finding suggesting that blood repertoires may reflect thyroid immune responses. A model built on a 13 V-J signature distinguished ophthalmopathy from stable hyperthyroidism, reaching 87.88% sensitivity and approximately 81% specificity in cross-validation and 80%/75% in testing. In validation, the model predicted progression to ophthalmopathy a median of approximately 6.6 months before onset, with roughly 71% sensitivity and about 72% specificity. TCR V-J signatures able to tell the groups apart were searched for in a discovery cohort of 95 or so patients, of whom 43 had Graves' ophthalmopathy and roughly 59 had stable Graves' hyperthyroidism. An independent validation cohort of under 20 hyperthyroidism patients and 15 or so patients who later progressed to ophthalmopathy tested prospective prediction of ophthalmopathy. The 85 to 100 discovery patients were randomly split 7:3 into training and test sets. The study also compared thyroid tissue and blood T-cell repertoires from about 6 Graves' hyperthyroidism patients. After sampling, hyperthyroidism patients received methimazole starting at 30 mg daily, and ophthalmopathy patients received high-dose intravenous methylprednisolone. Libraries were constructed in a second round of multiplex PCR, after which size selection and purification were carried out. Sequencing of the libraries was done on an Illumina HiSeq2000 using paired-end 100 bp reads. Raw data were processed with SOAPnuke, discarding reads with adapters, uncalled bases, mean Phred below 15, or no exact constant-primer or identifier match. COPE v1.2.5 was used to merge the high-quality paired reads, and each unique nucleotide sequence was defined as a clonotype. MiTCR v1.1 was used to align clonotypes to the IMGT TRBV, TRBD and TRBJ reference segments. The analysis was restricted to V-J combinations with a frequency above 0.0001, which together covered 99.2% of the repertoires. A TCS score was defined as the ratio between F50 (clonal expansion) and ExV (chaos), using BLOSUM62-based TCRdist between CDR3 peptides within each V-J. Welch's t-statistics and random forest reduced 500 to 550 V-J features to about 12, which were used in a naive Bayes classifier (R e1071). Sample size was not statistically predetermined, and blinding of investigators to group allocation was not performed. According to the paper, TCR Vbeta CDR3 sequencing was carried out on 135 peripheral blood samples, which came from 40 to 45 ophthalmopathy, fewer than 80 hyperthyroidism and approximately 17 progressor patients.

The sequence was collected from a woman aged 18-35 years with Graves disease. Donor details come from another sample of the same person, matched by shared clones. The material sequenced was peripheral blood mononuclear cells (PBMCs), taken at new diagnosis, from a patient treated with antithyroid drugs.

The CDR3 in this case is CSVGLAGGEQFF. The nucleotides are TGCAGCGTTGGACTAGCGGGAGGTGAGCAGTTCTTC. The chain is encoded by TRBV29-1 joined to TRBJ2-1, with 13 bases in between that match TRBD2. The CDR3 starts with the cysteine, ends with the phenylalanine, and has 12 residues. The only DNA kept is the CDR3, 36 bases in frame from the first base. V ends up 4 bases short and J 9 bases short, with an unmatched junction base count of 0. CDR1 and CDR2, per the germline V gene, are SQVTM and ANQGSEA.